A single T cell receptor beta chain is shown here with its context. V was clipped by 3 bases and J by 0 bases, with 11 bases between them. Germline V gene sequence: CDR1 SGHAT, CDR2 FQNNGV. The CDR3 is made up of 15 amino acids. The entry originates in a study of blood T cell repertoires in COVID-19. Study context: From the United States, Italy and Spain came samples of acute and convalescent COVID-19. Sample material is recorded as cDNA or gDNA derived from T cells, B-cell-depleted T cells, or PBMCs.

Per the authors' pipeline: From reference gene primer amplification, estimates of nucleated cell counts were derived. TCRdb keeps only in-frame clones here, not all; method: immunoSEQ multiplex PCR. Clonal size and the V and J genes are those of that table, whereas D and trimming came from the DNA. The sample has 91,000 or so clones; about 90% are singletons. This TCR came from a woman between 50 and 59 years old in a cohort sampled during active COVID-19. The chain uses TRBV11-2 and TRBJ1-1; maybe TRBD1 (6 bases). The sequencing sample was made of peripheral blood. The CDR3 DNA sequence: TGTGCCAGCAGCTTGCGGGGGGCCATGAACACTGAAGCTTTCTTT. Translating it yields CASSLRGAMNTEAFF.